These 23 T cell receptor beta chains were all obtained from the same sample, sequenced in a study of CD8 T cells in ankylosing spondylitis. These receptors' antigens are unknown. Broader study findings: A TCR beta motif made of fewer than ten highly homologous variants seemed typical of ankylosing spondylitis blood.

One entry per CDR3 protein results from TCRdb running MiXCR on the 5' RACE reads. This repertoire shows around 140,000 distinct CDR3 sequences, 15% to 20% found once; its top ten account for 30% to 35%. The specimen was blood, either unsorted or a sorted T cell fraction (not recorded which). These receptors were taken from a male donor with ankylosing spondylitis.

The chain combines TRBV9 with TRBJ2-1; D possibly matches TRBD1 or TRBD2 (5 bases each). Per germline, CDR1 SGDLS and CDR2 YYNGEE. This CDR3 spans 13 amino acids. The V end lost 3 bases, the J end lost 6 bases, and 10 bases lay between the germline ends. The CDR3 DNA reads TGTGCCAGCAGCGCGGGACCCCTCAATGAGCAGTTCTTC. This sequence encodes CASSAGPLNEQFF.

This clonotype was seen many times. The chain links TRBV6-2 or TRBV6-3 to TRBJ1-4; D unresolved. This CDR3 has 15 residues. Trimming stripped 5 bases from V and 5 bases from J, with 15 bases between. In germline, CDR1 is MNHEY, CDR2 SVGEGT. The CDR3 spells CASSDKGWGNEKLFF. CDR3 nucleotide sequence: TGTGCCAGCAGTGACAAAGGATGGGGAAATGAAAAACTGTTTTTT.

This clonotype was seen a handful of times. This chain links TRBV4-1 with TRBJ1-1, with a weak D call TRBD1 (6 bases). The CDR3 covers 15 residues. Germline V CDR1 and CDR2: MGHRA, YSYEKL. Trimming cost V 2 bases and J 0 bases, with 10 bases left between them. CDR3 amino acids: CASSQTGQMNTEAFF. CDR3 DNA: TGCGCCAGCAGCCAAACCGGACAGATGAACACTGAAGCTTTCTTT.

The chain uses TRBV6-5 and TRBJ2-5; D gene uncertain. V was pared by 7 bases and J by 5 bases, with 8 bases between. Germline values: CDR1 MNHEY, CDR2 SVGAGI. The CDR3 has 11 residues. The CDR3 loop is CASILGETQYF. In nucleotides, the CDR3 is TGTGCCAGCATCCTAGGCGAGACCCAGTACTTC.

Note on this clonotype: Germline is not matched at one junction end, which may reflect a read error. The chain joins TRBV6-2 or TRBV6-3 to TRBJ2-3; D perhaps matches TRBD1 (6 bases). The CDR3 covers 18 residues. Germline V gene lookup returns CDR1 MNHEY and CDR2 SVGEGT. This CDR3 reads CASSYLFRDTADADMQYF. The CDR3 nucleotides read TGTGCCAGCAGTTACCTCTTCCGGGACACCGCAGATGCAGATATGCAGTATTTT.

The count of this clonotype is one. The chain joins TRBV25-1 to TRBJ2-3; a possible D gene is TRBD2 (5 bases). The CDR3 is 13 residues long. The germline CDR1 and CDR2 sequences are MGHDK and SYGVNS. Trimming pared 10 bases from V and 5 bases from J, leaving 16 bases between. As DNA, the CDR3 is TGTGCCAATATTAGGGAGATTGAAGATACGCAGTATTTT. Translation gives CANIREIEDTQYF.

In this sample, this clonotype is medium-sized. The chain recombines TRBV29-1 with TRBJ2-7, with D possibly matching TRBD2 (5 bases). Trimming stripped 6 bases from V and 7 bases from J, with 19 bases between. The germline V gene has CDR1 SQVTM and CDR2 ANQGSEA. This CDR3 region has 13 residues. CDR3 coding DNA: TGCAGCGTAGTTGGAAAGCGGTCCTTTGAGCAGTACTTC. This sequence encodes CSVVGKRSFEQYF.

This rearrangement joins TRBV5-6 to TRBJ2-7; TRBD2 matches at 7 bases. The junction had 15 bases not matched to a gene; V was cut back by 6 bases and J by 3 bases. Germline V CDR1 and CDR2: SGHDT, YYEEEE. The length of the CDR3 is 16 residues. The CDR3 sequence: CASTQIARDYDYEQYF. The CDR3 nucleotides read TGTGCCAGCACCCAGATCGCCCGGGACTACGACTACGAGCAGTACTTC.

Many counts were recorded for this clonotype. The chain combines TRBV12-3 or TRBV12-4 with TRBJ1-4; no firm D call. V lost 2 bases and J lost 0, with 4 bases in between. The CDR3 covers 14 residues. CDR3 sequence (DNA): TGTGCCAGCAGTTTATTAGCAACTAATGAAAAACTGTTTTTT. Its translation: CASSLLATNEKLFF.

This clonotype was counted a few times. The chain is built from TRBV7-2 and TRBJ2-7; TRBD2 matches at 10 bases. CDR3 size: 23 residues. Trimming removed 2 bases from V and 3 bases from J; junction bases left unmatched: 28. Per the germline V gene, CDR1 is SGHTA and CDR2 is FQGNSA. The CDR3 coding sequence is TGTGCCAGCAGCTTATTTTTGTTATCAGGCGGGGCTAGCGGGAGACCCATAAGCTACGAGCAGTACTTC. Amino acids: CASSLFLLSGGASGRPISYEQYF. The full variable domain, completed using reference TRBV7-2 and TRBJ2-7, is GAGVSQSPSNKVTEKGKDVELRCDPISGHTALYWYRQSLGQGLEFLIYFQGNSAPDKSGLPSDRFSAERTGGSVSTLTIQRTQQEDSAVYLCASSLFLLSGGASGRPISYEQYFGPGTRLTVT.

This clonotype was counted a few times. This chain links TRBV13 with TRBJ1-3; a weak D match, TRBD1 (5 bases). The CDR3 runs 14 residues. Trimming left V 5 bases short and J 4 bases short, with 12 bases between. Germline lookup yields CDR1 PRHDT and CDR2 FYEKMQ (reference sequence). The CDR3 bases are TGTGCCAGCAGCATAACCGACAGCGGAAACACCATATATTTT. Its protein product is CASSITDSGNTIYF.

This clonotype was observed a handful of times. This chain links TRBV2 with TRBJ2-1, with D possibly being TRBD1 (5 bases). Trimming took 7 bases from V and 7 from J, leaving 14 bases between them. Germline V CDR1 and CDR2: SNHLY, FYNNEI. The CDR3 sequence is 13 residues long. The CDR3 loop reads CASTLSKGNEQFF. The CDR3, as DNA: TGTGCCAGCACCTTAAGTAAGGGGAATGAGCAGTTCTTC.

V gene TRBV24-1 combines with J gene TRBJ2-1; 7 bases map to TRBD2. Losses at the gene ends were 4 bases for V and 1 base for J; bases not matched to a gene: 3. CDR3 size: 15 residues. Per the germline V gene, CDR1 is KGHDR and CDR2 is SFDVKD. CDR3 sequence: CATSEGGVSYNEQFF. Here the CDR3 DNA reads TGTGCCACCAGTGAGGGGGGGGTTTCCTACAATGAGCAGTTCTTC.

This clonotype was counted many times. The rearrangement links TRBV9 to TRBJ2-3; D remains unclear. CDR1 SGDLS and CDR2 YYNGEE come from the germline V gene. This CDR3 has 15 amino acids. V was pared by 0 bases and J by 0 bases, with 8 bases between. The CDR3 spells CASSVGVFSTDTQYF. CDR3 DNA sequence: TGTGCCAGCAGCGTAGGGGTTTTTAGCACAGATACGCAGTATTTT.

The J gene is TRBJ2-2, the V gene TRBV6-5, with D possibly TRBD1 on 6 matching bases. Trimming took 1 base from V and 2 from J, leaving 8 bases between them. This CDR3 contains 15 residues. Germline values: CDR1 MNHEY, CDR2 SVGAGI. The CDR3 sequence is CASSYWTENTGELFF. CDR3 nucleotide sequence: TGTGCCAGCAGTTACTGGACAGAAAACACCGGGGAGCTGTTTTTT.

The table lists this clonotype with many counts. V usage is TRBV9 and J usage is TRBJ2-1, with 9 nucleotides matching TRBD2. The CDR3 covers 13 residues. V was clipped by 6 bases and J by 8 bases; unmatched bases: 6. Germline loops: CDR1 SGDLS, CDR2 YYNGEE. CDR3 in amino acids: CASNAGGSDEQFF. CDR3 bases: TGTGCCAGCAACGCGGGGGGGAGCGATGAGCAGTTCTTC.

This clonotype has a handful of counts. This sequence joins TRBV25-1 and TRBJ2-1; the D call may be TRBD1 or TRBD2 (7 bases each). With 1 base removed from V and 7 bases from J, the gap between germline ends came to 14 bases. Germline CDR1 and CDR2: MGHDK and SYGVNS. The CDR3 runs 15 residues. The CDR3 loop reads CASSEWQGEGNEQFF. In DNA form, the CDR3 reads TGTGCCAGCAGTGAATGGCAGGGGGAGGGGAATGAGCAGTTCTTC.

This clonotype has just a few counts. The chain combines TRBV6-1 with TRBJ2-6, with unresolved D. There are 17 residues in the CDR3. Germline values: CDR1 MNHNS, CDR2 SASEGT. The ends were cut back, 3 bases at V and 1 base at J, with 13 bases in the middle. The CDR3 DNA is TGTGCCAGCAGTGAGTTGAAACGTGGGTCTGGGGCCAACGTCCTGACTTTC. Translating it yields CASSELKRGSGANVLTF.

The table lists this clonotype with a few counts. V and J are TRBV12-3 or TRBV12-4 and TRBJ2-1; 9 positions agree with TRBD2. The CDR3 runs to 17 residues. With 7 bases clipped from V and 1 base from J, the junction kept 11 bases outside the gene matches. CDR3 nucleotides: TGTGCCAGCATACTACGTAGCGGGAGCCGGTCCTACAATGAGCAGTTCTTC. This translates into CASILRSGSRSYNEQFF.

This clonotype has a handful of counts. The CDR3 region has the DNA TGTGCCAGCAGCGTAGATTCGGGGGGTCAGCCCCAGCATTTT. Protein product: CASSVDSGGQPQHF. The chain links TRBV9 to TRBJ1-5; a weak D match, TRBD1 (5 bases). Germline V gives CDR1 SGDLS, CDR2 YYNGEE. The CDR3 is 14 amino acids. The V end lost 0 bases, the J end lost 6 bases, and 10 bases lay between the germline ends.

In this sample, this clonotype turned up a few times. The rearrangement links TRBV4-3 to TRBJ2-7; TRBD2 matches at 12 bases. The CDR3 is 16 residues long. J gave up 3 bases and V 0 bases, and 3 bases lay outside the gene matches. CDR1 and CDR2 from the germline V gene are LGHNA and YSLEER. DNA of the CDR3: TGCGCCAGCAGCCAAGAAAGGACTAGCGGGGTCTACGAGCAGTACTTC. Protein product: CASSQERTSGVYEQYF.

This clonotype has just a few counts. The chain links TRBV3-1 to TRBJ2-7; the match to TRBD2 covers 9 bases. The CDR3 is 15 residues long. V shed 1 base, J shed 3 bases, and the junction held 4 bases outside the gene matches. The V gene's germline CDR1 is LGHDT and CDR2 YNNKEL (reference sequence). The CDR3, as DNA: TGTGCCAGCAGCCAAGGGACTAGCGTAGACTACGAGCAGTACTTC. This codes for CASSQGTSVDYEQYF.

In its sample, this clonotype was seen a few times. The chain combines TRBV9 with TRBJ2-7; D is ambiguous. Germline lookup yields CDR1 SGDLS and CDR2 YYNGEE. V dropped 1 base and J dropped 1 base, with 6 bases sitting between them. The CDR3 sequence is 13 residues long. The chain's CDR3 is CASSVSSSYEQYF. The CDR3, as DNA: TGTGCCAGCAGCGTATCCAGTTCCTACGAGCAGTACTTC. The complete variable domain, with remaining parts taken from reference TRBV9 and TRBJ2-7, reads DSGVTQTPKHLITATGQRVTLRCSPRSGDLSVYWYQQSLDQGLQFLIQYYNGEERAKGNILERFSAQQFPDLHSELNLSSLELGDSALYFCASSVSSSYEQYFGPGTRLTVT.